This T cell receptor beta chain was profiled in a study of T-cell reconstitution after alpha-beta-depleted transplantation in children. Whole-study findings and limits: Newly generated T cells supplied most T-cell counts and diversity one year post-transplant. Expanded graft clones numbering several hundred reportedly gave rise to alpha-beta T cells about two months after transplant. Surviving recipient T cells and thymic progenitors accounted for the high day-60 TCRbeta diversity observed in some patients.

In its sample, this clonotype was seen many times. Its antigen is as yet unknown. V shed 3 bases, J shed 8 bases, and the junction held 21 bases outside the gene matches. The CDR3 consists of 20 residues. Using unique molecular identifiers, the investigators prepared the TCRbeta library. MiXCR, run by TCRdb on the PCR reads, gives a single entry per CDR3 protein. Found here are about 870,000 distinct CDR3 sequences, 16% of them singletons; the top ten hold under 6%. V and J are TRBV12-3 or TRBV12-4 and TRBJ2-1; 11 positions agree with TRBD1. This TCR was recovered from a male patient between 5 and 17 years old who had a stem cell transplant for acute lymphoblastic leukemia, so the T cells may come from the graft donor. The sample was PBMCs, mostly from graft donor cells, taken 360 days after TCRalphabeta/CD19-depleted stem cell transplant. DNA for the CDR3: TGTGCCAGCAGTTTGGGGTTGGGACAGGGGGGATTAGCGGCACCTTATGAGCAGTTCTTC. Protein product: CASSLGLGQGGLAAPYEQFF.